The clone carrying this TCR beta chain was seen a single time. This sample stems from a study of T cell changes during pregnancy in multiple sclerosis. Method: immunoSEQ multiplex PCR; TCRdb's copy keeps in-frame clones and lacks some. Here the sample spans about 42,000 clones, 80% to 85% being singletons. Per the germline V gene, CDR1 is SEHNR and CDR2 is FQNEAQ (reference sequence). V lost 1 base, J lost 2 bases, and 12 bases lay in between. The CDR3 length is 16 residues. This clonotype was obtained from a female donor with multiple sclerosis, enrolled in a pregnancy study. The chain carries TRBV7-9 and TRBJ1-5; D possibly corresponds to TRBD1 (6 bases). This specimen was CD4+ T cells from peripheral blood mononuclear cells, taken before pregnancy. The CDR3 DNA follows: TGTGCCAGCAGCTTAGAAGGGGGGGATGGCAATCAGCCCCAGCATTTT. It is translated as CASSLEGGDGNQPQHF.